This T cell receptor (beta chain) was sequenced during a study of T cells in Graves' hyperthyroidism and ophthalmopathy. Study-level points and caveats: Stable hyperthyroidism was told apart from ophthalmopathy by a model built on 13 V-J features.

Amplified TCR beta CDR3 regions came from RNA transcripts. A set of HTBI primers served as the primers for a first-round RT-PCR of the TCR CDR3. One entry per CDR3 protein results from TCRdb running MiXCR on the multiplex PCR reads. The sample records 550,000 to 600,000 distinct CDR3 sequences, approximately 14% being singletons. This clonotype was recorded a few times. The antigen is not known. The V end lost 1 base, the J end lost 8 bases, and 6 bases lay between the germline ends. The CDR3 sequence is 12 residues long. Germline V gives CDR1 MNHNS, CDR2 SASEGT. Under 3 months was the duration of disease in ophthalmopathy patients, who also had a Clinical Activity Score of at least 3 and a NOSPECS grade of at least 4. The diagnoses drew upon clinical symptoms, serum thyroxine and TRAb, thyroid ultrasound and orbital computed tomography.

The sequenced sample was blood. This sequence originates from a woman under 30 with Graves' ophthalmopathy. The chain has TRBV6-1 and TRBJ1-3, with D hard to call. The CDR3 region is CASSEVLYTIYF. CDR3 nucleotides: TGTGCCAGCAGTGAAGTACTATACACCATATATTTT.